This entry is about one T cell receptor (beta chain). Antigen specificity is unknown. These data are taken from a study of cytomegalovirus exposure and HLA in healthy donors. Broader study findings: In a later analysis, approximately 18,000 TCR beta sequences were associated with HLA alleles at 0.05 false discovery rate. Later, an analysis showed that TCR beta chains associated with HLA were more clonally expanded than others that were equally common. Most sequenced TCRs were rare (though some public TCRs occurred in many donors). Fewer N-insertions (relative to the approximately 670-donor mean) were reportedly seen in an Asian-associated ancestry cluster in a later analysis.

The CDR3 sequence is 15 residues long. Germline V lookup: CDR1 LNHDA, CDR2 SQIVND (reference sequence). V shed 5 bases and J 9 bases; nucleotides not matched to a gene: 11. It was with 60 Vbeta and 13 Jbeta primers that the PCR ran. Produced via immunoSEQ multiplex PCR; TCRdb's table is partial and in-frame only. The data include about 96,000 clones; the top ten clones carry around 3.6%. Sequencing was done on a sample of PBMCs. The chain has TRBV19 and TRBJ2-1; 9 bases map to TRBD1. The clonotype originates from a woman aged 25 to 39 in good health and CMV-seronegative. The CDR3 DNA is TGTGCCAGTAGTCGTGACAGGGGGTATATTAGTGAGCAGTTCTTC. The encoded protein is CASSRDRGYISEQFF.